A selection of T cell receptor beta chains follows, all from one sample in a study of shared clonotypes between healthy human individuals. The data were produced by immunoSEQ multiplex PCR, yet TCRdb's version contains in-frame clones alone and is incomplete. Here the sample spans some 740,000 clones, about 92% being singletons. Sequenced: naive CD8+ T cells sorted from blood. The receptors shown here come from a man aged 25 to 40 in good health. CDR3s include the opening cysteine and the closing phenylalanine or tryptophan.

TRBV10-3	TRBJ2-7	CAISEVSGASYEQYF
TRBV15	TRBJ2-3	CATRGSDTQYF
TRBV9	TRBJ2-7	CASSVGSSYEQYF
TRBV7-9	TRBJ2-1	CASSLVTSGRNNEQFF
TRBV9	TRBJ1-2	CASWDFKYGYTF
TRBV2	TRBJ2-1	CASSDLGPSGEAGSEQFF
TRBV7-9	TRBJ2-2	CASQQSGELFF
TRBV29-1	TRBJ2-3	CSLIGPTWEGGDTQYF
TRBV6-1	TRBJ1-2	CASEGPNYGYTF
TRBV5-6	TRBJ1-4	CASSKDPSAEKLFF
TRBV4-1	TRBJ2-1	CASSPDRGYNEQFF
TRBV30	TRBJ2-3	CAWSETGPTDTQYF
TRBV27	TRBJ1-5	CASSSQGRYSNQPQHF
TRBV9	TRBJ2-1	CASSVFSGTSVNEQFF
TRBV27	TRBJ2-7	CASSRAGTDYEQYF
TRBV11-2	TRBJ2-7	CASSFDSMEQYF
TRBV2	TRBJ2-1	CASMHLGWFF
TRBV7-8	TRBJ2-1	CASSHRGGQYNEQFF
TRBV7-9	TRBJ2-1	CAGRSSSYNEQFF
TRBV6-5	TRBJ1-2	CADRGLNYGYTF
TRBV7-9	TRBJ2-5	CASSPEGETQYF
TRBV28	TRBJ2-7	CASSPEAGGLYEQYF
TRBV27	TRBJ2-7	CASSLGQVIPYEQYF
TRBV2	TRBJ2-2	CASSEGQGAGELFF
TRBV27	TRBJ2-7	CASSLAGRAFEQYF
TRBV5-6	TRBJ2-7	CASSLTGTASHEQYF
TRBV2	TRBJ1-1	CSDRANTEAFF
TRBV15	TRBJ2-7	CATSRVNLGNEQYF
TRBV27	TRBJ1-1	CASSLSWGRGRAEAFF
TRBV4-1	TRBJ2-1	CASSQASGRASYNEQFF
TRBV29-1	TRBJ1-1	CSGADRRMNTEAFF
TRBV7-9	TRBJ2-7	CASSHVRTSATYEQYF
TRBV7-8	TRBJ1-2	CASSLGQNYGYTF
TRBV7-6	TRBJ2-3	CASGLRESRTDTQYF
TRBV5-1	TRBJ2-1	CASSGTGGDEQFF
TRBV28	TRBJ1-2	CASKGQGTYGYGYTF
TRBV27	TRBJ2-7	CASSLSGVGYGYEQYF
TRBV29-1	TRBJ1-1	CSVNRLGDLNTEAFF
TRBV29-1	TRBJ1-3	CSVERQLENTIYF
TRBV28	TRBJ2-2	CASSGQNTGELFF
TRBV4-2	TRBJ1-2	CASSQVGQLDGYTF
TRBV13	TRBJ2-1	CASSLPLGLAGNEQFF
TRBV29-1	TRBJ2-5	CSVDLGREETQYF
TRBV20-1	TRBJ2-7	CSATLEYEQYF
TRBV4-3	TRBJ2-3	CASSQGGPVDTQYF
TRBV4-2	TRBJ2-2	CASSQEVLAGDSTGELFF
TRBV4-3	TRBJ2-1	CASSQDPGGLAGNEQFF